These 27 T cell receptor beta chains were sequenced from one sample in a study of control samples from healthy donors and cancer patients. The method was immunoSEQ multiplex PCR; TCRdb's version includes in-frame clones alone and lacks a portion of them. In total, the table holds about 200,000 clones. Sequences were obtained from blood. These receptors all stem from a woman aged 25 to 39 in good health.

CDR3 DNA: TGTGCCAGCTCCGTCTTGGGGGGCTATGGCTACACCTTC. Translating gives CASSVLGGYGYTF. The chain combines TRBV9 with TRBJ1-2, with D possibly matching TRBD1 (5 bases). V was clipped by 7 bases and J by 4 bases, with 14 bases between them. This CDR3 is built from 13 residues. CDR1 is SGDLS and CDR2 is YYNGEE in the germline V gene.

The rearrangement links TRBV20-1 to TRBJ1-5, with no clear D. The V gene's germline CDR1 is DFQATT and CDR2 SNEGSKA (reference sequence). The CDR3 covers 10 residues. The V end lost 7 bases, the J end lost 11 bases, and 12 bases lay between the germline ends. Here the CDR3 reads CSGTLGTQHF. Written as DNA, the CDR3 is TGCAGTGGAACTCTGGGGACCCAGCATTTT.

The chain has TRBV3-1 (or the pseudogene TRBV3-2) and TRBJ1-1; D perhaps matches TRBD1 (6 bases). The CDR3 covers 14 residues. CDR1 is LGHDT and CDR2 is YNNKEL in the germline V gene (reference sequence). V was trimmed by 1 base and J by 11 bases, leaving 17 bases between them. The CDR3 DNA is TGTGCCAGCAGCCAAGGTCCTGCAGGGGTAGCGGCTTTCTTT. Its protein is CASSQGPAGVAAFF.

The rearrangement joins TRBV18 to TRBJ1-1; TRBD1 might be the D (5 bases). Germline V gives CDR1 KGHSH, CDR2 LQKENI. This CDR3 contains 14 residues. V dropped 3 bases and J dropped 3 bases, with 11 bases sitting between them. The CDR3 reads CASSPQGFYTEAFF. In DNA, the CDR3 is TGTGCCAGCTCACCGCAGGGATTTTACACTGAAGCTTTCTTT.

V and J are TRBV12-3 or TRBV12-4 and TRBJ1-1; TRBD1 might be the D (6 bases). The CDR3 is made up of 13 amino acids. Trimming cost V 4 bases and J 4 bases, with 10 bases left between them. CDR3 loop: CASSSGAATEAFF. CDR3 coding DNA: TGTGCCAGCAGTTCGGGGGCCGCCACTGAAGCTTTCTTT.

The chain employs TRBV6-4 and TRBJ1-1, with D possibly TRBD1 on 5 matching bases. Germline-derived CDR1 and CDR2 are MRHNA and SNTAGT. The CDR3 has 18 amino acids. V gave up 6 bases and J gave up 5 bases, with 28 bases separating them. The CDR3 here is CASSAPGVRKGVWTEAFF. The DNA of the CDR3 is TGTGCCAGCAGCGCTCCCGGGGTGCGAAAAGGGGTCTGGACTGAAGCTTTCTTT.

The chain uses TRBV12-5 and TRBJ2-2; D ambiguous. Per the germline V gene, CDR1 is LGHNT and CDR2 is FRNRAP. The CDR3 extends over 12 amino acids. Trimming took off 1 base at V and 4 bases at J, with 1 base between the two ends. The CDR3 spells CASGLATGELFF. The CDR3 bases are TGTGCTAGTGGTTTGGCCACCGGGGAGCTGTTTTTT.

The chain employs TRBV24-1 and TRBJ2-5, with D perhaps matching TRBD1 (6 bases). The CDR3 runs 18 residues. Germline loops: CDR1 KGHDR, CDR2 SFDVKD. Trimming cost V 3 bases and J 2 bases, with 21 bases left between them. CDR3 coding DNA: TGTGCCACCAGTGATGGCAGGGGAACTAGGTTCAGGCAAGAGACCCAGTACTTC. As protein: CATSDGRGTRFRQETQYF.

The genes are TRBV3-1 (or the pseudogene TRBV3-2) and TRBJ1-1, with D uncertain. The CDR3 spans 13 residues. V lost 2 bases and J 4 bases, leaving 8 bases between the germline ends. Germline CDR1 and CDR2: LGHDT and YNNKEL (reference sequence). Here the CDR3 reads CASSQFLGTEAFF. CDR3 nucleotide sequence: TGTGCCAGCAGCCAATTTCTAGGCACTGAAGCTTTCTTT.

The chain combines TRBV12-3 or TRBV12-4 with TRBJ1-1; D may be TRBD1 (5 bases). The ends were cut back, 6 bases at V and 5 bases at J, with 13 bases in the middle. This CDR3 spans 13 amino acids. The CDR3 bases are TGTGCCAGCAGGCCTCAGGGTTTTACTGAAGCTTTCTTT. As protein: CASRPQGFTEAFF.

This rearrangement joins TRBV28 to TRBJ2-7; TRBD2 matches at 7 bases. The V and J ends lost 7 bases and 2 bases, in that order; junction bases with no gene match: 11. This CDR3 is built from 15 residues. The V gene's germline CDR1 is MDHEN and CDR2 SYDVKM. The DNA of the CDR3 is TGTGCCAGCACCCGGGGGGACCGACTGACCTACGAGCAGTACTTC. Protein: CASTRGDRLTYEQYF. The complete variable domain, with remaining parts taken from reference TRBV28 and TRBJ2-7, reads DVKVTQSSRYLVKRTGEKVFLECVQDMDHENMFWYRQDPGLGLRLIYFSYDVKMKEKGDIPEGYSVSREKKERFSLILESASTNQTSMYLCASTRGDRLTYEQYFGPGTRLTVT.

The CDR3 region has the DNA TGTGCCAGCAGCCACTCAGAGGGACCCTCCTACAATGAGCAGTTCTTC. Translated: CASSHSEGPSYNEQFF. This chain connects TRBV9 to TRBJ2-1; D is tentatively TRBD1 or TRBD2 (5 bases each). This CDR3 spans 16 amino acids. V dropped 4 bases and J dropped 0 bases, with 14 bases sitting between them. Germline V lookup: CDR1 SGDLS, CDR2 YYNGEE.

The chain uses TRBV30 and TRBJ1-6; TRBD1 is a possible D gene (5 bases). CDR1 is GTSNPN, CDR2 SVGIG, per germline (reference sequence). Trimming removed 5 bases from V and 7 bases from J, with 12 bases in between. The CDR3 consists of 13 residues. The CDR3 loop reads CAWRAGTNSPLHF. CDR3 sequence (DNA): TGTGCCTGGCGGGCAGGGACCAATTCACCCCTCCACTTT.

V usage is TRBV9 and J usage is TRBJ2-6, with a tentative D call TRBD1 (6 bases). CDR3 length: 19 residues. Trimming cost V 0 bases and J 2 bases, with 18 bases left between them. Germline values: CDR1 SGDLS, CDR2 YYNGEE. The CDR3 region is CASSVGRDTFFTGANVLTF. For the CDR3, the DNA is TGTGCCAGCAGCGTAGGCCGGGACACGTTTTTCACTGGGGCCAACGTCCTGACTTTC.

The genes are TRBV6-4 and TRBJ2-5; D gene unclear. With 3 bases removed from V and 1 base from J, the gap between germline ends came to 6 bases. Germline CDR1 is MRHNA and CDR2 is SNTAGT. The CDR3 length is 13 residues. CDR3: CASSETVQETQYF. The CDR3 DNA sequence: TGTGCCAGCAGTGAAACAGTCCAAGAGACCCAGTACTTC.

This rearrangement joins TRBV29-1 to TRBJ2-7; D possibly corresponds to TRBD1 (5 bases). The V end was cut by 2 bases, the J end by 5 bases, with 10 bases between. The CDR3 contains 12 residues. Germline CDR1 reads SQVTM; CDR2 reads ANQGSEA. CDR3 nucleotide sequence: TGCAGCGTTGAAAGGGGCCGGAACGAGCAGTACTTC. It yields the protein CSVERGRNEQYF.

The V and J genes are TRBV5-1 and TRBJ1-6; D is ambiguous. Germline CDR1 is SGHRS and CDR2 is YFSETQ. The CDR3 spans 17 residues. V was trimmed by 0 bases and J by 0 bases, leaving 10 bases between them. The CDR3 nucleotides read TGCGCCAGCAGCTTGGACTTAGGGAGCTCCTATAATTCACCCCTCCACTTT. Protein: CASSLDLGSSYNSPLHF. The full variable domain, its missing parts supplied by reference TRBV5-1 and TRBJ1-6, is KAGVTQTPRYLIKTRGQQVTLSCSPISGHRSVSWYQQTPGQGLQFLFEYFSETQRNKGNFPGRFSGRQFSNSRSEMNVSTLELGDSALYLCASSLDLGSSYNSPLHFGNGTRLTVT.

This rearrangement joins TRBV7-6 to TRBJ2-3, with 9 bases fitting TRBD2. The V gene's germline CDR1 is SGHVS and CDR2 FNYEAQ. V trimming: 4 bases; J trimming: 0 bases; junction bases outside the gene matches: 8. The CDR3 spans 17 residues. The CDR3 protein is CASSSFSGGLSTDTQYF. DNA of the CDR3: TGTGCCAGCAGCTCATTCAGCGGGGGGCTTAGCACAGATACGCAGTATTTT.

V and J are TRBV4-1 and TRBJ2-7, with unresolved D. V lost 0 bases and J lost 0, with 9 bases in between. The CDR3 covers 15 residues. CDR1 is MGHRA and CDR2 is YSYEKL in the germline V gene. As DNA, the CDR3 is TGCGCCAGCAGCCAAGAATGGGGTAGCTCCTACGAGCAGTACTTC. Its translation: CASSQEWGSSYEQYF.

This chain joins TRBV12-3 or TRBV12-4 and TRBJ2-1; possible D gene TRBD1, 6 bases. The length of the CDR3 is 13 residues. V dropped 10 bases and J dropped 3 bases, with 13 bases sitting between them. CDR3 DNA sequence: TGTGCCACCTCGACAGGAGTCTACAATGAGCAGTTCTTC. As protein: CATSTGVYNEQFF.

CDR3 in amino acids: CASSPSRRYEQYF. In nucleotides, the CDR3 is TGTGCCAGCAGCCCCAGCCGCCGGTACGAGCAGTACTTC. The J gene is TRBJ2-7, the V gene TRBV7-2; D ambiguous. V shed 5 bases and J shed 4 bases, with 12 bases lying between them. CDR3 size: 13 residues. Germline V lookup: CDR1 SGHTA, CDR2 FQGNSA.

The gene calls are TRBV5-1 and TRBJ1-1; D call uncertain. Trimming left V 1 base short and J 1 base short, with 20 bases between. The length of the CDR3 is 18 residues. Germline CDR1 SGHRS, CDR2 YFSETQ. In nucleotides, the CDR3 is TGCGCCAGCAGCTTGAGGCCGCCGGGTGCTGAGTCGAACACTGAAGCTTTCTTT. This encodes CASSLRPPGAESNTEAFF.

The chain combines TRBV4-2 with TRBJ2-1; D tentatively reads TRBD1 or TRBD2 (5 bases each). The length of the CDR3 is 18 residues. Trimming pared 2 bases from V and 3 bases from J, leaving 20 bases between. Germline loops: CDR1 LGHNA, CDR2 YNFKEQ. CDR3 in DNA: TGTGCCAGCAGCCAATTCGATGCAGGGACGGAGATCTACAATGAGCAGTTCTTC. As protein: CASSQFDAGTEIYNEQFF.

The rearrangement links TRBV28 to TRBJ1-2; D possibly corresponds to TRBD1 (5 bases). The CDR3 has 16 amino acids. CDR1 MDHEN and CDR2 SYDVKM come from the germline V gene. With 4 bases removed from V and 5 bases from J, the gap between germline ends came to 20 bases. The CDR3 reads CASSSADSYPTYGYTF. The CDR3 DNA reads TGTGCCAGCAGTTCCGCCGACAGCTATCCAACATATGGCTACACCTTC.

CDR3 DNA sequence: TGTGCCAGCAGCCAGGGGCCCACACGAGAACTGTTTTTT. Residues: CASSQGPTRELFF. The genes are TRBV14 and TRBJ1-4; D may be TRBD1 (5 bases). Germline CDR1 reads SGHDN; CDR2 reads FVKESK. The CDR3 has 13 amino acids. Trimming left V 3 bases short and J 12 bases short, with 14 bases between.

The genes are TRBV28 and TRBJ1-2; 11 nucleotides line up with TRBD1. Germline V gene lookup returns CDR1 MDHEN and CDR2 SYDVKM. This CDR3 region has 18 residues. V trimming: 7 bases; J trimming: 3 bases; junction bases outside the gene matches: 16. The CDR3 coding sequence is TGTGCCAGCACCTCCCCCGGGACAGGGGGTTACTTCGACTATGGCTACACCTTC. Translated, it gives CASTSPGTGGYFDYGYTF.

This CDR3 reads CASRPPGTVVYEQYF. The CDR3 region has the DNA TGCGCCAGCAGACCGCCCGGGACAGTCGTCTACGAGCAGTACTTC. The V call is TRBV5-1, the J call TRBJ2-7, with 7 nucleotides matching TRBD1. J was trimmed by 3 bases and V by 5 bases; bases with no gene match: 11. Germline loops: CDR1 SGHRS, CDR2 YFSETQ. The CDR3 length is 15 residues.